The clone carrying this T cell receptor beta chain was picked up a small number of times. The antigen is not known. The entry originates in a study of OX40 agonist ivuxolimab in advanced cancers. The study, taken as a whole, reports: Among T cells, CD8+ cells averaged more expanded clones than CD4+ cells. At 0.1 to 3.0 mg/kg and by week 6, clonal expansion occurred in CD4+ and CD8+ blood T cells.

The table came from immunoSEQ multiplex PCR; TCRdb's copy has only in-frame clones and leaves some out. The profile shows 25,000 to 35,000 clones, 70% to 80% of them singletons. The investigators sampled blood at baseline, at cycle 4 day 1, and at cycle 7 day 1. This CDR3 contains 13 residues. Trimming took off 6 bases at V and 6 bases at J, with 12 bases between the two ends. The V gene's germline CDR1 is MNHEY and CDR2 SVGAGI. The rearrangement uses TRBV6-5 and TRBJ1-5; no definite D call. The sequencing here drew on CD4+ or CD8+ T cells sorted from blood, taken in a trial of the OX40 agonist ivuxolimab. The clonotype was recovered from an adult with an advanced solid tumor such as melanoma, head and neck, liver or kidney cancer. The CDR3 protein is CASSPLTGQPQHF. The CDR3 DNA reads TGTGCCAGCAGCCCCCTCACGGGTCAGCCCCAGCATTTT.